This TCR beta chain was profiled in a study of molecular identifiers for immune sequencing clone quantification. Sorted cells numbering roughly 19,000 to 1,100,000, with 10%, 30% or 50% RNA, yielded the naive CD8 libraries. Germline-derived CDR1 and CDR2 are SEHNR and FQNEAQ (reference sequence). The CDR3 is 16 residues long. V lost 5 bases, J lost 2 bases, and 8 bases stayed unmatched. Both previously described methods and listed TCR primers were employed to make bulk TCR libraries. Via MiXCR, TCRdb re-called the PCR reads, giving one row per CDR3 protein. Counted here are 600,000 to 650,000 distinct CDR3 sequences, 15% to 20% occurring once; the ten biggest clones make up 0.85%. This clonotype came up many times.

The sequence came from a human donor in good health. Some libraries in this study had Jurkat cell RNA spiked in. The chain has TRBV7-9 and TRBJ2-3; 9 nucleotides agree with TRBD1. Sequencing was performed on naive CD8+ T cells from blood, with Jurkat cell RNA spiked in. Noted subset: FACS-sorted CD8+CD4-CCR7+CD45RA+ naive T cells. This CDR3 is CASSVTGGKDTDTQYF. The CDR3 DNA is TGTGCCAGCAGCGTCACAGGGGGCAAGGACACAGATACGCAGTATTTT.